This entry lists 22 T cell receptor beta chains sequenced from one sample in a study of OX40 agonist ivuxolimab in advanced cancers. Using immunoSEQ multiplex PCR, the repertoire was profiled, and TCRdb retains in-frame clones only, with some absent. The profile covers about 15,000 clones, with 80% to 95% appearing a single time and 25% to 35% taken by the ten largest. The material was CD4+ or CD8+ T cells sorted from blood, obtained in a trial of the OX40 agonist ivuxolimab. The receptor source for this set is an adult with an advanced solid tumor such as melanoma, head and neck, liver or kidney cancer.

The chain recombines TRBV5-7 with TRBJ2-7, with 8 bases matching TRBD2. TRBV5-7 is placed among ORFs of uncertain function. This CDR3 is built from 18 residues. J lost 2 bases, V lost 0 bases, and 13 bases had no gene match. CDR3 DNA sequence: TGTGCCAGCAGCTTGGGATTAGCGGGATGCCCGGGGGCCTACGAGCAGTACTTC. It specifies CASSLGLAGCPGAYEQYF.

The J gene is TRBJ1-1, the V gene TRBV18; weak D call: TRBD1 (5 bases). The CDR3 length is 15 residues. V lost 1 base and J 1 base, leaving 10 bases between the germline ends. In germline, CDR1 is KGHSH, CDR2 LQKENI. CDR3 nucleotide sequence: TGTGCCAGCTCACCACTAACAACAGGGAACACTGAAGCTTTCTTT. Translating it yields CASSPLTTGNTEAFF. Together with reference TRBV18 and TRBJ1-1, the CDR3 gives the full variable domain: NAGVMQNPRHLVRRRGQEARLRCSPMKGHSHVYWYRQLPEEGLKFMVYLQKENIIDESGMPKERFSAEFPKEGPSILRIQQVVRGDSAAYFCASSPLTTGNTEAFFGQGTRLTVV.

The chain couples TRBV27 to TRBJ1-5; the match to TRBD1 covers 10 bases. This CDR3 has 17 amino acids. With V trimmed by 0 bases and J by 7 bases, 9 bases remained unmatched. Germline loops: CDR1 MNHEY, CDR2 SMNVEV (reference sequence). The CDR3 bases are TGTGCCAGCAGTTTATCGGCGAGACAGGGGGCTAAGCAGCCCCAGCATTTT. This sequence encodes CASSLSARQGAKQPQHF.

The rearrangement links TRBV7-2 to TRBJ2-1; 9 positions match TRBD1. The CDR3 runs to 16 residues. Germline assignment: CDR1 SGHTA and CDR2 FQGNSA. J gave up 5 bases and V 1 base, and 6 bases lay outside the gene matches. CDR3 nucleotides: TGTGCCAGCAGCTTAGTGCCTTGGACAGGGGACAATGAGCAGTTCTTC. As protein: CASSLVPWTGDNEQFF.

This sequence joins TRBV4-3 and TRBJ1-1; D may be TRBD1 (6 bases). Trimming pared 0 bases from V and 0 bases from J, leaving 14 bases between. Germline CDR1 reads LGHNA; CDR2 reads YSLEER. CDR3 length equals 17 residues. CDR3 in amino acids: CASSQDPGGVLNTEAFF. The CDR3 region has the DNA TGCGCCAGCAGCCAAGATCCGGGGGGCGTGTTGAACACTGAAGCTTTCTTT.

The CDR3 sequence is CASSAVGGLGTGELFF. CDR3 in DNA: TGTGCCAGCAGCGCCGTGGGGGGCCTTGGAACCGGGGAGCTGTTTTTT. This sequence joins TRBV11-2 and TRBJ2-2, with D perhaps being TRBD1 or TRBD2 (6 bases each). The germline V gene encodes CDR1 SGHAT and CDR2 FQNNGV. CDR3 length: 16 amino acids. Between the trimmed V and J ends, which lost 5 bases and 5 bases, there was a span of 18 bases.

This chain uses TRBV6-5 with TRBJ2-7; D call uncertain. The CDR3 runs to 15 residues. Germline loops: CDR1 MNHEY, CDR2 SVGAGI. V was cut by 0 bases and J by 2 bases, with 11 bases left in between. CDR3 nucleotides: TGTGCCAGCAGTTACTCGGGCTCCTCCCCCTACGAGCAGTACTTC. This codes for CASSYSGSSPYEQYF.

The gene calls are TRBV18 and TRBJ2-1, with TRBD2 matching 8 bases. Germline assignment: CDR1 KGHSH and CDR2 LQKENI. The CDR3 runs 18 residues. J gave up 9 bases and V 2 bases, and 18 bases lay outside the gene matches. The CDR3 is CASSPSFSSGRAFGEQFF. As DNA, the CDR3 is TGTGCCAGCTCACCATCGTTTTCAAGCGGGAGAGCGTTTGGTGAGCAGTTCTTC.

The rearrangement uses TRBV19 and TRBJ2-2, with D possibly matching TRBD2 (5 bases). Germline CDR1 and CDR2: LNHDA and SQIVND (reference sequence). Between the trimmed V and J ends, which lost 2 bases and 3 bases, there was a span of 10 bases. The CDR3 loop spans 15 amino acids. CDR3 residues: CASSIPGIDTGELFF. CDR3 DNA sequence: TGTGCCAGTAGTATACCGGGAATCGACACCGGGGAGCTGTTTTTT. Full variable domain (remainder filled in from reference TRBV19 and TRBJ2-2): DGGITQSPKYLFRKEGQNVTLSCEQNLNHDAMYWYRQDPGQGLRLIYYSQIVNDFQKGDIAEGYSVSREKKESFPLTVTSAQKNPTAFYLCASSIPGIDTGELFFGEGSRLTVL.

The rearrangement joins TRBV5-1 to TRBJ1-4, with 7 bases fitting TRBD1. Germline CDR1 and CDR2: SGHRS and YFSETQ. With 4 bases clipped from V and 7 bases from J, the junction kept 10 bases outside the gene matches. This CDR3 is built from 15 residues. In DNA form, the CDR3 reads TGCGCCAGCAGCACCCGACAGGGCCGAGGTGAAAAACTGTTTTTT. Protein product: CASSTRQGRGEKLFF.

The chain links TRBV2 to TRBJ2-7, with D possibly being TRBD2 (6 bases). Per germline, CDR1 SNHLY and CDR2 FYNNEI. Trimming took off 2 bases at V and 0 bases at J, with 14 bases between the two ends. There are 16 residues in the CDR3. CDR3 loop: CASSEQLGGSSYEQYF. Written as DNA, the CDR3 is TGTGCCAGCAGTGAACAGTTGGGGGGAAGCTCCTACGAGCAGTACTTC. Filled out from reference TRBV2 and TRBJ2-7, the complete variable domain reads EPEVTQTPSHQVTQMGQEVILRCVPISNHLYFYWYRQILGQKVEFLVSFYNNEISEKSEIFDDQFSVERPDGSNFTLKIRSTKLEDSAMYFCASSEQLGGSSYEQYFGPGTRLTVT.

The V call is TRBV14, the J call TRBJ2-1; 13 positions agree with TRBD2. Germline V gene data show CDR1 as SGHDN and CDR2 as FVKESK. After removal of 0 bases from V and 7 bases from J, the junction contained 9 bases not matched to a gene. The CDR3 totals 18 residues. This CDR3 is CASSQDATSGRAWNEQFF. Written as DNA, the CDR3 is TGTGCCAGCAGCCAAGATGCAACTAGCGGGAGGGCCTGGAATGAGCAGTTCTTC.

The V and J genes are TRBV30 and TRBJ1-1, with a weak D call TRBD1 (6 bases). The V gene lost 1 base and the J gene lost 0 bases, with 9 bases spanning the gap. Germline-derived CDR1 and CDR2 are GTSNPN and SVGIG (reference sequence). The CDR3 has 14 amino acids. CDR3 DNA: TGTGCCTGGAGTGGGCAGGGGTTGAACACTGAAGCTTTCTTT. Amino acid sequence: CAWSGQGLNTEAFF.

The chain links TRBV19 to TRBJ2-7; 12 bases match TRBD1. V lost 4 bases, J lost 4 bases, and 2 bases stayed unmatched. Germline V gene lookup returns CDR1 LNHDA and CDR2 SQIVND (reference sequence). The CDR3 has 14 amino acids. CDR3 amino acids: CASSKGQGAYEQYF. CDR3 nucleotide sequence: TGTGCCAGTAGTAAGGGACAGGGGGCTTACGAGCAGTACTTC.

The CDR3 DNA reads TGTGCCAGTAGTATAGATCGCCTAATTCCTTACAATGAGCAGTTCTTC. This sequence encodes CASSIDRLIPYNEQFF. The chain combines TRBV19 with TRBJ2-1, with D hard to call. Trimming removed 0 bases at V and 4 bases at J, with 13 bases between. This CDR3 is 16 amino acids long. The germline V gene has CDR1 LNHDA and CDR2 SQIVND (reference sequence). The full variable domain, completed using reference TRBV19 and TRBJ2-1, is DGGITQSPKYLFRKEGQNVTLSCEQNLNHDAMYWYRQDPGQGLRLIYYSQIVNDFQKGDIAEGYSVSREKKESFPLTVTSAQKNPTAFYLCASSIDRLIPYNEQFFGPGTRLTVL.

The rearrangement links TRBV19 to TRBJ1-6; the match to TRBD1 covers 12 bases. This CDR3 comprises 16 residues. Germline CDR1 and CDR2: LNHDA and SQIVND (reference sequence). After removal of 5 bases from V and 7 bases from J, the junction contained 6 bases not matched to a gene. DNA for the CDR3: TGTGCCAGTAGTCGCGGGACAGGGGGCATCAATTCACCCCTCCACTTT. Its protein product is CASSRGTGGINSPLHF. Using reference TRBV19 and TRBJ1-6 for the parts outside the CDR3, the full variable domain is DGGITQSPKYLFRKEGQNVTLSCEQNLNHDAMYWYRQDPGQGLRLIYYSQIVNDFQKGDIAEGYSVSREKKESFPLTVTSAQKNPTAFYLCASSRGTGGINSPLHFGNGTRLTVT.

CDR3 residues: CASSSHLRVSNQPQHF. In nucleotides, the CDR3 is TGTGCCAGCAGTTCTCACCTTCGGGTTAGCAATCAGCCCCAGCATTTT. V gene TRBV28 combines with J gene TRBJ1-5; D not certain. CDR1 MDHEN and CDR2 SYDVKM come from the germline V gene. V was trimmed by 4 bases and J by 0 bases, leaving 13 bases between them. There are 16 residues in the CDR3.

The CDR3 DNA follows: TGTGCCAGCAGCTTAGTGGCCGGCTGGGGTGAGCAGTTCTTC. Residues: CASSLVAGWGEQFF. The chain uses TRBV11-2 and TRBJ2-1; D is unclear. The germline V gene encodes CDR1 SGHAT and CDR2 FQNNGV. The ends were cut back, 1 base at V and 9 bases at J, with 13 bases in the middle. The CDR3 length is 14 residues.

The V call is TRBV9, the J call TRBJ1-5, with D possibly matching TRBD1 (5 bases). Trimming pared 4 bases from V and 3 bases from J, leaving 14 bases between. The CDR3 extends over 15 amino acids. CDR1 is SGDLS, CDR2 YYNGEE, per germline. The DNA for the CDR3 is TGTGCCAGCAGCCCCCAGTTGGGACTCAATCAGCCCCAGCATTTT. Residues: CASSPQLGLNQPQHF.

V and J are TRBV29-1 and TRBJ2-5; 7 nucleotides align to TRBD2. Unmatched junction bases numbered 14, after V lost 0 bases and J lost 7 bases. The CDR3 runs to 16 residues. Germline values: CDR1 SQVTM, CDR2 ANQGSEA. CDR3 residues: CSVEDLKGSGHPTQYF. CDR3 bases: TGCAGCGTTGAAGATCTTAAAGGTAGCGGGCATCCGACCCAGTACTTC.

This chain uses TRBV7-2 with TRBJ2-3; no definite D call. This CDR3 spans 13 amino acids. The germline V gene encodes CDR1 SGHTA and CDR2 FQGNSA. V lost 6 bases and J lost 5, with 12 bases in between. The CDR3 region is CASRFPPGDTQYF. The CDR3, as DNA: TGTGCCAGCAGATTCCCTCCGGGAGATACGCAGTATTTT.

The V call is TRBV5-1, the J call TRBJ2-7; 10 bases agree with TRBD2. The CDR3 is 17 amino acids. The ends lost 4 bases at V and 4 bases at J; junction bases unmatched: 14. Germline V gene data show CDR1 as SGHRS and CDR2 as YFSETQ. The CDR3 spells CASSAASGSPLVYEQYF. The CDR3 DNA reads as TGCGCCAGCAGCGCGGCTAGCGGGAGTCCCCTCGTGTACGAGCAGTACTTC. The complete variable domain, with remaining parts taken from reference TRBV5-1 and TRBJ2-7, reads KAGVTQTPRYLIKTRGQQVTLSCSPISGHRSVSWYQQTPGQGLQFLFEYFSETQRNKGNFPGRFSGRQFSNSRSEMNVSTLELGDSALYLCASSAASGSPLVYEQYFGPGTRLTVT.